The next 17 T cell receptor beta chains were all read from a single sample in a study of shared clonotypes between healthy human individuals. The method was immunoSEQ multiplex PCR; TCRdb's version includes in-frame clones alone and lacks a portion of them. This table holds around 1.9 million clones, about 93% found once. Naivety among CD8 cells was defined by CD45RO negativity and positive CCR7 selection, thereby excluding terminally differentiated effector memory CD45RA+ cells. The sample was naive CD8+ T cells from PBMCs. The receptors here all came from a man between 18 and 35 years old in good health. Some clones in this sample may be carry-over from other donors' samples.

The chain employs TRBV6-1 and TRBJ2-1, with TRBD1 matching 8 bases. CDR1 is MNHNS and CDR2 is SASEGT in the germline V gene. Germline trimming cut 6 bases from V and 6 bases from J; bases unmatched to any gene: 10. The CDR3 consists of 15 residues. CDR3 coding DNA: TGTGCCAGCAGCATGACAGGGGCCCTCGGCAATGAGCAGTTCTTC. It encodes CASSMTGALGNEQFF.

This rearrangement joins TRBV7-9 to TRBJ1-2; no definite D call. CDR1 SEHNR and CDR2 FQNEAQ come from the germline V gene (reference sequence). V lost 1 base, J lost 4 bases, and 13 bases lay in between. The length of the CDR3 is 15 residues. This CDR3 is CASSLDSGRFYGYTF. The CDR3 DNA reads as TGTGCCAGCAGCTTAGACTCGGGCCGCTTCTATGGCTACACCTTC.

The J gene is TRBJ2-3, the V gene TRBV28, with no clear D. The CDR3 extends over 13 amino acids. Germline values: CDR1 MDHEN, CDR2 SYDVKM. The germline V and J ends were trimmed by 6 bases and 2 bases, with 9 bases remaining between them. The CDR3 is CASSSSVTDTQYF. CDR3 nucleotides: TGTGCCAGCAGCTCCTCCGTCACAGATACGCAGTATTTT.

The chain combines TRBV5-4 with TRBJ1-1; 10 positions agree with TRBD1. The V gene's germline CDR1 is SGHNT and CDR2 YYREEE (reference sequence). The CDR3 has 16 residues. Trimming took 4 bases from V and 4 from J; bases not matched to a gene: 10. In DNA form, the CDR3 reads TGTGCCAGCAGCGTACCCGGGACAGGGGTGCGCACTGAAGCTTTCTTT. It specifies CASSVPGTGVRTEAFF.

J is TRBJ1-1 and V is TRBV9; D remains ambiguous. Germline CDR1 reads SGDLS; CDR2 reads YYNGEE. V was trimmed by 0 bases and J by 5 bases, leaving 14 bases between them. The CDR3 has 15 residues. CDR3 DNA sequence: TGTGCCAGCAGCGTAGCCACCGATGGTAGAACTGAAGCTTTCTTT. Translating it yields CASSVATDGRTEAFF.

Concerning this clone itself: This sample also contains other DNA sequences that code for the same CDR3. The chain has TRBV7-3 and TRBJ2-7; 8 bases are a match to TRBD2. Looked up from germline, CDR1 is SGHTA and CDR2 is FQGTGA. The length of the CDR3 is 13 residues. J lost 3 bases, V lost 3 bases, and 1 base had no gene match. CDR3 sequence reads: CASSLGLGYEQYF. The CDR3 DNA reads as TGTGCCAGCAGCTTGGGACTAGGCTACGAGCAGTACTTC.

CDR3 nucleotides: TGCGCCAGCAGCCCCGGGACAGGGGACAATGAGCAGTTCTTC. Its protein is CASSPGTGDNEQFF. J is TRBJ2-1 and V is TRBV4-3, with 10 nucleotides matching TRBD1. With 4 bases clipped from V and 5 bases from J, the junction kept 2 bases outside the gene matches. The CDR3 totals 14 residues. Germline-derived CDR1 and CDR2 are LGHNA and YSLEER.

This chain joins TRBV5-1 and TRBJ1-1, with D possibly TRBD1 on 5 matching bases. V was shortened by 2 bases and J by 7 bases, with 15 bases between the two germline ends. Per germline, CDR1 SGHRS and CDR2 YFSETQ. CDR3 length: 14 residues. CDR3 in amino acids: CASSFSQVGGEAFF. DNA for the CDR3: TGCGCCAGCAGCTTTTCACAGGTAGGCGGTGAAGCTTTCTTT. The variable domain in full, completed from reference TRBV5-1 and TRBJ1-1, reads KAGVTQTPRYLIKTRGQQVTLSCSPISGHRSVSWYQQTPGQGLQFLFEYFSETQRNKGNFPGRFSGRQFSNSRSEMNVSTLELGDSALYLCASSFSQVGGEAFFGQGTRLTVV.

This chain connects TRBV6-1 to TRBJ2-7; 7 bases line up with TRBD1. The CDR3 is 18 amino acids. The germline gives CDR1 MNHNS, CDR2 SASEGT. With V trimmed by 2 bases and J by 0 bases, 13 bases remained unmatched. The CDR3 DNA reads as TGTGCCAGCAGTGAACGAGCCGCCAAGAACAGGGGCTCCTACGAGCAGTACTTC. Its protein product is CASSERAAKNRGSYEQYF.

In DNA form, the CDR3 reads TGTGCCAGCGGGAGGGCCGTGGATACGCAGTATTTT. This translates into CASGRAVDTQYF. The V and J genes are TRBV7-9 and TRBJ2-3; the match to TRBD2 covers 7 bases. V trimming: 8 bases; J trimming: 6 bases; junction bases outside the gene matches: 5. CDR1 and CDR2 from the germline V gene are SEHNR and FQNEAQ (reference sequence). This CDR3 spans 12 amino acids.

This clone appeared once. V gene TRBV27 combines with J gene TRBJ1-1; 7 bases are shared with TRBD1. The V gene end was trimmed by 5 bases and the J gene end by 7 bases; junction bases not matched to a gene: 10. This CDR3 comprises 14 residues. Germline V gene sequence: CDR1 MNHEY, CDR2 SMNVEV (reference sequence). The CDR3 DNA sequence: TGTGCCAGCAGTAGGGAGGACAGGAGGGGTGAAGCTTTCTTT. This codes for CASSREDRRGEAFF.

The rearrangement joins TRBV13 to TRBJ1-1; no clear D gene. With 5 bases removed from V and 13 bases from J, the gap between germline ends came to 17 bases. The germline CDR1 and CDR2 sequences are PRHDT and FYEKMQ (reference sequence). The CDR3 has 12 residues. CDR3 coding DNA: TGTGCCAGCAGCCCCTCAGAGGGAGAGGTTTTCTTT. This gives the protein CASSPSEGEVFF.

This sequence joins TRBV19 and TRBJ1-1; D unresolved. The CDR3 consists of 13 residues. With 5 bases removed from V and 4 bases from J, the gap between germline ends came to 11 bases. Germline lookup yields CDR1 LNHDA and CDR2 SQIVND (reference sequence). The CDR3 coding sequence is TGTGCCAGTAGTTGGATAGGTACCACTGAAGCTTTCTTT. It codes for CASSWIGTTEAFF.

Only a few counts were recorded for this clone. Other DNA sequences in the sample encode the same CDR3. This chain connects TRBV5-6 to TRBJ2-7, with 9 positions matching TRBD1. Germline-derived CDR1 and CDR2 are SGHDT and YYEEEE. V lost 0 bases, J lost 2 bases, and 0 bases stayed unmatched. The CDR3 spans 14 residues. CDR3 in amino acids: CASSLGDRAYEQYF. As DNA, the CDR3 is TGTGCCAGCAGCTTGGGGGACAGGGCCTACGAGCAGTACTTC. Complete variable domain (other parts from reference TRBV5-6 and TRBJ2-7): DAGVTQSPTHLIKTRGQQVTLRCSPKSGHDTVSWYQQALGQGPQFIFQYYEEEERQRGNFPDRFSGHQFPNYSSELNVNALLLGDSALYLCASSLGDRAYEQYFGPGTRLTVT.

The genes are TRBV7-6 and TRBJ2-1, with D unclear. V lost 0 bases, J lost 10 bases, and 7 bases lay in between. Per the germline V gene, CDR1 is SGHVS and CDR2 is FNYEAQ. The CDR3 length is 12 residues. This chain's CDR3 is CASSLASSEQFF. DNA of the CDR3: TGTGCCAGCAGCTTAGCGTCCAGCGAGCAGTTCTTC.

The chain couples TRBV28 to TRBJ2-1; 9 bases align to TRBD2. Per germline, CDR1 MDHEN and CDR2 SYDVKM. Trimming took 8 bases from V and 4 from J; bases not matched to a gene: 12. The CDR3 covers 16 residues. The CDR3 reads CASPPRSAGGYNEQFF. In nucleotides, the CDR3 is TGTGCCAGCCCCCCCCGTTCAGCGGGAGGTTACAATGAGCAGTTCTTC.

Only one count was recorded for this clone. Other nucleotide sequences in the sample specify the same CDR3. The genes are TRBV27 and TRBJ2-4; D unclear. CDR1 and CDR2 from the germline V gene are MNHEY and SMNVEV (reference sequence). V lost 3 bases and J lost 0, with 3 bases in between. There are 13 residues in the CDR3. DNA for the CDR3: TGTGCCAGCAGTTTGGTAGCCAAAAACATTCAGTACTTC. It encodes CASSLVAKNIQYF.